These 18 T cell receptor beta chains share one sample of origin, sequenced in a study of sequential checkpoint blockade in melanoma (dated by TCRdb to about 2019). The treatment or condition label for this specimen denotes: randomized to nivolumab then ipilimumab (arm A) or the reverse (arm B). Library preparation employed the immunoSEQ multiplex PCR assay. Imported from immuneACCESS, the table was reduced by TCRdb to in-frame sequences with V and J called. These copies leave out some clones; in studies compared against another copy, an unresolved V gene accounts for under half, and the cause of the remainder is not known. The sample yields more than 850 clones; approximately 23% were counted once. About 16% of the sample is held by the ten biggest clonotypes. Material: tumor tissue (inferred from file names), obtained from a patient given nivolumab and ipilimumab in sequence. These receptors all stem from a human donor with melanoma.

This chain links TRBV11-3 with TRBJ1-2, with 7 bases fitting TRBD1. Germline loops: CDR1 SGHNT, CDR2 YENEEA. The V segment lost 2 bases and the J segment 4 bases; nucleotides outside the gene matches: 4. The CDR3 runs to 14 residues. The DNA for the CDR3 is TGTGCCAGCAGCTTACTAGGGGGCGTCTATGGCTACACCTTC. Protein product: CASSLLGGVYGYTF.

This clone was found a few times. V usage is TRBV4-1 and J usage is TRBJ2-3; tentatively, D is TRBD1 (6 bases). Looked up from germline, CDR1 is MGHRA and CDR2 is YSYEKL. V was cut by 3 bases and J by 0 bases, with 10 bases left in between. This CDR3 has 15 residues. The CDR3 spells CASSQPGASTDTQYF. Written as DNA, the CDR3 is TGCGCCAGCAGCCAGCCAGGGGCTAGCACAGATACGCAGTATTTT.

This clone was detected a few times. The rearrangement uses TRBV11-3 and TRBJ2-1; TRBD2 aligns across 14 bases. CDR1 SGHNT and CDR2 YENEEA come from the germline V gene. The junction had 6 bases not matched to a gene; V was cut back by 5 bases and J by 9 bases. The CDR3 is made up of 15 amino acids. DNA for the CDR3: TGTGCCAGCAGCCACCGACTAGCGGGAGGGAGTGAGCAGTTCTTC. It yields the protein CASSHRLAGGSEQFF.

This clone was found a few times. V and J are TRBV6-8 and TRBJ2-3; no clear D gene. Germline V CDR1 and CDR2: MNHGY, SAAAGT. The CDR3 contains 13 residues. V lost 6 bases, J lost 2 bases, and 9 bases lay in between. The CDR3 region is CASSPRLTDTQYF. CDR3 DNA sequence: TGTGCCAGCAGCCCCCGGCTCACAGATACGCAGTATTTT.

This clone has just a few counts. The chain employs TRBV19 and TRBJ2-3; D is perhaps TRBD1 or TRBD2 (5 bases each). Trimming pared 3 bases from V and 5 bases from J, leaving 15 bases between. The CDR3 runs 15 residues. Germline CDR1 is LNHDA and CDR2 is SQIVND (reference sequence). CDR3 sequence (DNA): TGTGCCAGTAGTATCGGGGCAGGGCCACAAGATACGCAGTATTTT. Translated, it gives CASSIGAGPQDTQYF.

The V and J genes are TRBV19 and TRBJ1-2; tentative D call: TRBD1 (5 bases). The CDR3 is 14 residues long. V was clipped by 2 bases and J by 3 bases, with 10 bases between them. Germline assignment: CDR1 LNHDA and CDR2 SQIVND (reference sequence). The CDR3 bases are TGTGCCAGTAGTATACGGGCCAGGGACTATGGCTACACCTTC. Protein: CASSIRARDYGYTF.

The chain recombines TRBV6-8 with TRBJ2-5; 8 nucleotides align to TRBD2. The CDR3 extends over 15 amino acids. J was trimmed by 5 bases and V by 7 bases; bases with no gene match: 12. Germline lookup yields CDR1 MNHGY and CDR2 SAAAGT. The DNA for the CDR3 is TGTGCCAGCACCTCCCCCGGGACTAGGGGGGAGACCCAGTACTTC. This encodes CASTSPGTRGETQYF.

The rearrangement links TRBV9 to TRBJ1-6; 10 bases are a match to TRBD1. V trimming: 7 bases; J trimming: 8 bases; junction bases outside the gene matches: 0. CDR3 length: 12 amino acids. Per the germline V gene, CDR1 is SGDLS and CDR2 is YYNGEE. CDR3 sequence (DNA): TGTGCCAGCGGGACAGGGGATTCACCCCTCCACTTT. It specifies CASGTGDSPLHF.

The V call is TRBV1, the J call TRBJ2-3; TRBD2, as called in the table, went unchecked against the DNA. TRBV1 is assigned pseudogene status. This CDR3 spans 17 amino acids. The CDR3 sequence: CASSHTDGAVPTDTQYF. The DNA of the CDR3 is TGCGCCAGCAGCCACACCGACGGTGCGGTGCCCACAGATACGCAGTATTTT.

This clone was seen more than once but under ten times. The rearrangement uses TRBV28 and TRBJ2-7, with 15 bases that match TRBD2. Trimming removed 5 bases from V and 2 bases from J; junction bases left unmatched: 22. Germline V CDR1 and CDR2: MDHEN, SYDVKM. The CDR3 consists of 22 residues. CDR3 sequence: CASSPPPWPRRTSGGDTYEQYF. CDR3 nucleotide sequence: TGTGCCAGCAGTCCACCACCATGGCCGCGCCGGACTAGCGGGGGGGACACCTACGAGCAGTACTTC.

This chain uses TRBV19 with TRBJ2-1, with D unclear. Germline V gene sequence: CDR1 LNHDA, CDR2 SQIVND (reference sequence). Trimming took 3 bases from V and 3 from J, leaving 12 bases between them. The CDR3 is 15 residues long. This chain's CDR3 is CASSIVSVFYNEQFF. CDR3 bases: TGTGCCAGTAGTATCGTGAGCGTTTTCTACAATGAGCAGTTCTTC.

In this sample, this clone turned up once. The chain couples TRBV5-1 to TRBJ1-4; D is possibly TRBD1 (5 bases). V shed 4 bases and J shed 0 bases, with 13 bases lying between them. Germline values: CDR1 SGHRS, CDR2 YFSETQ. This CDR3 is 16 amino acids long. CDR3 DNA: TGCGCCAGCAGCCCCAGGGTACATACAACTAATGAAAAACTGTTTTTT. It encodes CASSPRVHTTNEKLFF.

In this sample, this clone is medium-sized. The V gene is TRBV11-3, the J gene TRBJ2-7; D may be TRBD1 (5 bases). CDR1 and CDR2 from the germline V gene are SGHNT and YENEEA. With 2 bases removed from V and 5 bases from J, the gap between germline ends came to 16 bases. The CDR3 is 15 amino acids. CDR3 sequence reads: CASSLRGTEVDEQYF. CDR3 DNA: TGTGCCAGCAGCTTAAGGGGCACCGAAGTCGACGAGCAGTACTTC.

This clone was observed a single time. The chain carries TRBV18 and TRBJ2-3, with unresolved D. V lost 7 bases, J lost 0 bases, and 11 bases lay in between. The CDR3 has 14 residues. Germline loops: CDR1 KGHSH, CDR2 LQKENI. The CDR3 here is CASCRTASTDTQYF. CDR3 bases: TGTGCCAGCTGCCGGACGGCTAGCACAGATACGCAGTATTTT.

This clone is medium-sized within its sample. This rearrangement joins TRBV9 to TRBJ2-1; TRBD2 aligns across 8 bases. J was trimmed by 9 bases and V by 0 bases; bases with no gene match: 11. Looked up from germline, CDR1 is SGDLS and CDR2 is YYNGEE. This CDR3 contains 16 residues. CDR3 loop: CASSVASGSLAGEQFF. In DNA, the CDR3 is TGTGCCAGCAGCGTAGCCAGCGGGAGTTTGGCCGGTGAGCAGTTCTTC.

V gene TRBV6-7 combines with J gene TRBJ2-2, with D possibly matching TRBD2 (6 bases). TRBV6-7 falls under the ORF class, with uncertain function. This CDR3 has 14 residues. V lost 11 bases and J 7 bases, leaving 20 bases between the germline ends. The CDR3 loop is CACYTGEEGGELFF. The CDR3 DNA reads as TGTGCCTGCTACACGGGGGAGGAAGGCGGGGAGCTGTTTTTT.

This clone was seen more than once but under ten times. V and J are TRBV11-3 and TRBJ2-2; D might be TRBD1 (6 bases). CDR1 SGHNT and CDR2 YENEEA come from the germline V gene. This CDR3 is built from 14 residues. V shed 1 base and J shed 6 bases, with 9 bases lying between them. DNA of the CDR3: TGTGCCAGCAGCTTAGGAGAGGGGGCCGGGGAGCTGTTTTTT. This translates into CASSLGEGAGELFF.

This rearrangement joins TRBV6-8 to TRBJ1-2, with a tentative D call TRBD1 (5 bases). V was pared by 3 bases and J by 8 bases, with 19 bases between. CDR1 MNHGY and CDR2 SAAAGT come from the germline V gene. The CDR3 spans 15 residues. The CDR3 sequence is CASSYNRKDYRGYTF. CDR3 coding DNA: TGTGCCAGCAGTTATAACAGGAAGGACTACAGAGGCTACACCTTC.